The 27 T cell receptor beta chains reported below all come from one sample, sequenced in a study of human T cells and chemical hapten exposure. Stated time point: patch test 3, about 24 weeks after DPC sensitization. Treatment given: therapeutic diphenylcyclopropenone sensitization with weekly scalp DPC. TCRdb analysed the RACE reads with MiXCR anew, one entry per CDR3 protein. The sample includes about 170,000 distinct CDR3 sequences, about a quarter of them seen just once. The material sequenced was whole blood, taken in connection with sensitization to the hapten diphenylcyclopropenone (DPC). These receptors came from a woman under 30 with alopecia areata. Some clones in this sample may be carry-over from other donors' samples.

This CDR3 reads CSARDPIGSDEQFF. The CDR3 DNA is TGCAGTGCTAGAGATCCCATTGGGTCGGATGAGCAGTTCTTC. This chain links TRBV20-1 with TRBJ2-1, with D uncertain. The CDR3 spans 14 residues. The germline V gene has CDR1 DFQATT and CDR2 SNEGSKA (reference sequence). Between the trimmed V and J ends, which lost 0 bases and 8 bases, there was a span of 14 bases.

CDR3 nucleotides: TGTGCCAGCAGTGAGTGGAGAACCAATGAAAAACTGTTTTTT. Protein: CASSEWRTNEKLFF. The rearrangement uses TRBV2 and TRBJ1-4; D ambiguous. Trimming stripped 3 bases from V and 5 bases from J, with 10 bases between. From germline, CDR1 is SNHLY and CDR2 FYNNEI. The CDR3 length is 14 residues.

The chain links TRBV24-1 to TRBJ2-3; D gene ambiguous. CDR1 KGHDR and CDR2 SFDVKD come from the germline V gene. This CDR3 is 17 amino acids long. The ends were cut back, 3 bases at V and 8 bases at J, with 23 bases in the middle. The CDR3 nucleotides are TGTGCCACCAGTGATCCTTCAAATAGCTCGTTCGGGTTTACGCAGTATTTT. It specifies CATSDPSNSSFGFTQYF.

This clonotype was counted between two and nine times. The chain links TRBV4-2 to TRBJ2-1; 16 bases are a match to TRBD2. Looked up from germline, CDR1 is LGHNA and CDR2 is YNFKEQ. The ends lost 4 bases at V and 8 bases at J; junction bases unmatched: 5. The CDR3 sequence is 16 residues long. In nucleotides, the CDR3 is TGTGCCAGCAGCCGAGGGACTAGCGGGGGGGCGCATGAGCAGTTCTTC. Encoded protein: CASSRGTSGGAHEQFF.

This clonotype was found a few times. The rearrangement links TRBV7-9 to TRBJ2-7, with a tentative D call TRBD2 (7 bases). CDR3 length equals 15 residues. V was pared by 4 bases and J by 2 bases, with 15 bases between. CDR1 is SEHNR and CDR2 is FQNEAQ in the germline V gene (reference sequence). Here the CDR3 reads CASSSPKGGTYEQYF. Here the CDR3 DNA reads TGTGCCAGCAGCTCCCCTAAGGGGGGGACCTACGAGCAGTACTTC.

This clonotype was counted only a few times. The CDR3 loop reads CASSLYGYTEAFF. The CDR3 region has the DNA TGTGCCAGCAGCTTATACGGGTACACTGAAGCTTTCTTT. This chain joins TRBV11-2 and TRBJ1-1; D uncertain. The CDR3 spans 13 residues. V dropped 2 bases and J dropped 3 bases, with 7 bases sitting between them. CDR1 is SGHAT, CDR2 FQNNGV, per germline.

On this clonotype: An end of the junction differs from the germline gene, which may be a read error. CDR3 sequence reads: CASNLVGLAGALEQFF. The CDR3 bases are TGTGCCAGCAACTTAGTAGGCCTAGCGGGAGCCCTTGAGCAGTTCTTC. This chain connects TRBV11-2 to TRBJ2-1; TRBD2 aligns across 10 bases. The CDR3 contains 16 residues. Germline values: CDR1 SGHAT, CDR2 FQNNGV.

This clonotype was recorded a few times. The CDR3 DNA reads as TGTGCCAGCTCACCCACGGCCGGGTTGGACACTGAAGCTTTCTTT. It translates to CASSPTAGLDTEAFF. V usage is TRBV18 and J usage is TRBJ1-1; unclear D gene. The CDR3 is 15 amino acids. V was pared by 3 bases and J by 3 bases, with 14 bases between. The germline V gene has CDR1 KGHSH and CDR2 LQKENI. The entire variable domain, with the rest obtained from reference TRBV18 and TRBJ1-1, is as follows: NAGVMQNPRHLVRRRGQEARLRCSPMKGHSHVYWYRQLPEEGLKFMVYLQKENIIDESGMPKERFSAEFPKEGPSILRIQQVVRGDSAAYFCASSPTAGLDTEAFFGQGTRLTVV.

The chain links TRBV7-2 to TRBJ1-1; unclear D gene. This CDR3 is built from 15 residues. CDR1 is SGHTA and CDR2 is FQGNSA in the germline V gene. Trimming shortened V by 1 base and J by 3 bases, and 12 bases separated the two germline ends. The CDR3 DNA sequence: TGTGCCAGCAGCTTAGAGGGTCAGAGATACACTGAAGCTTTCTTT. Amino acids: CASSLEGQRYTEAFF.

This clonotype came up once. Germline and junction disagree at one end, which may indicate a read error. CDR3 in DNA: TGCAGTGCGATAATTAGCAATCAGCACCAGCATTTT. This translates into CSAIISNQHQHF. This chain joins TRBV20-1 and TRBJ1-5; D is ambiguous. The germline V gene encodes CDR1 DFQATT and CDR2 SNEGSKA (reference sequence). The CDR3 is 12 amino acids.

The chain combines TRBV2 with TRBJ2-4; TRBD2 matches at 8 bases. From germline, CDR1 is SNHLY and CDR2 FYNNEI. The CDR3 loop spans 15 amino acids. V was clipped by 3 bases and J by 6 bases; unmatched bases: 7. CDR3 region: CASSDMELAANIQYF. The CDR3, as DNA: TGTGCCAGCAGTGATATGGAACTAGCGGCAAACATTCAGTACTTC.

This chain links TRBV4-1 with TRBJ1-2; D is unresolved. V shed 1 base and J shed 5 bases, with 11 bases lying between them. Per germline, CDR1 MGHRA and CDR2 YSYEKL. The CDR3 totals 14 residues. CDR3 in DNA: TGCGCCAGCAGCCAAGGGCCAGGCGGATATGGCTACACCTTC. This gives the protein CASSQGPGGYGYTF.

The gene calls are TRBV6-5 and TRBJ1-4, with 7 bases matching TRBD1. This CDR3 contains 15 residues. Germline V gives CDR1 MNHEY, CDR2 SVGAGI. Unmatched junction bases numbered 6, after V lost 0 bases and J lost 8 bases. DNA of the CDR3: TGTGCCAGCAGTTACTCGCCAGGGGGTAACGAAAAACTGTTTTTT. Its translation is CASSYSPGGNEKLFF.

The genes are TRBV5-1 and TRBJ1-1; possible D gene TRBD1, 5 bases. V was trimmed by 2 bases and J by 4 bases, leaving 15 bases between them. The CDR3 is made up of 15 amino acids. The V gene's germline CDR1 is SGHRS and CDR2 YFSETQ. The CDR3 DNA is TGCGCCAGCAGCTTTTCGGGGCTCGGCCCCACTGAAGCTTTCTTT. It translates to CASSFSGLGPTEAFF. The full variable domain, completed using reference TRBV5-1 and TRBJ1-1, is KAGVTQTPRYLIKTRGQQVTLSCSPISGHRSVSWYQQTPGQGLQFLFEYFSETQRNKGNFPGRFSGRQFSNSRSEMNVSTLELGDSALYLCASSFSGLGPTEAFFGQGTRLTVV.

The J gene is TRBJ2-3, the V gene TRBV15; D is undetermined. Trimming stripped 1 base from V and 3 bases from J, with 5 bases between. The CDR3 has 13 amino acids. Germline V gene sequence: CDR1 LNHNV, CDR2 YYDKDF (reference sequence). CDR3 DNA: TGTGCCACCAGCAGAGTTAAGACAGATACGCAGTATTTT. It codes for CATSRVKTDTQYF.

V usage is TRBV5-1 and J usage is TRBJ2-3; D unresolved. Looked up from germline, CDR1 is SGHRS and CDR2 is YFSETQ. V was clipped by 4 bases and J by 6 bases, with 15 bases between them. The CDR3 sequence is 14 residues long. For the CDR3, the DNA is TGCGCCAGCAGCGCCCCCCTTGAACGGGATACGCAGTATTTT. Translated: CASSAPLERDTQYF.

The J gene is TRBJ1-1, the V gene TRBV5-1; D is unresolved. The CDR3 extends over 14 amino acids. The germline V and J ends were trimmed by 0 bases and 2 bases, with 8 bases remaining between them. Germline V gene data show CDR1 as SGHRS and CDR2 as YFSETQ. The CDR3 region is CASSLGFSNTEAFF. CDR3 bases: TGCGCCAGCAGCTTGGGGTTCTCCAACACTGAAGCTTTCTTT.

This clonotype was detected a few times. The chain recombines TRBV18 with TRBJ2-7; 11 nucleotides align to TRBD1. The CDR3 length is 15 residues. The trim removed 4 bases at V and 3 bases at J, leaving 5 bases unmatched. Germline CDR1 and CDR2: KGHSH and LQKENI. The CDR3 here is CASSLPGQGGYEQYF. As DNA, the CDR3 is TGTGCCAGCTCACTCCCGGGACAGGGGGGCTACGAGCAGTACTTC.

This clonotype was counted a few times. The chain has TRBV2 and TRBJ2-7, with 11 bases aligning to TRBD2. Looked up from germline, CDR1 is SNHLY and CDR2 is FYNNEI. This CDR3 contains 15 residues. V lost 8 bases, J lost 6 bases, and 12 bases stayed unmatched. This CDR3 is CASLPTSGRVGEQYF. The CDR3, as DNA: TGTGCCAGCCTGCCCACTAGCGGGAGAGTGGGCGAGCAGTACTTC. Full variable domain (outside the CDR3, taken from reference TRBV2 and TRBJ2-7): EPEVTQTPSHQVTQMGQEVILRCVPISNHLYFYWYRQILGQKVEFLVSFYNNEISEKSEIFDDQFSVERPDGSNFTLKIRSTKLEDSAMYFCASLPTSGRVGEQYFGPGTRLTVT.

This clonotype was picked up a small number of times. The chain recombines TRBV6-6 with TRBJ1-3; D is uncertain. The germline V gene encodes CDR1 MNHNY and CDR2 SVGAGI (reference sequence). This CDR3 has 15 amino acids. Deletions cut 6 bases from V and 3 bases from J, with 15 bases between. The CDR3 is CASSRMQWVGNTIYF. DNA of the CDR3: TGTGCCAGCAGCCGCATGCAGTGGGTTGGAAACACCATATATTTT.

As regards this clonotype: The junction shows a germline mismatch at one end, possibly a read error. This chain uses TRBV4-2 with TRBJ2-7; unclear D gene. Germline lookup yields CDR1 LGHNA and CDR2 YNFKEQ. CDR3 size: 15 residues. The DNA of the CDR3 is TGTGCCAGCAGACAAGATAAACCGAGCTCCTACGAGCAGTACTTC. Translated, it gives CASRQDKPSSYEQYF.

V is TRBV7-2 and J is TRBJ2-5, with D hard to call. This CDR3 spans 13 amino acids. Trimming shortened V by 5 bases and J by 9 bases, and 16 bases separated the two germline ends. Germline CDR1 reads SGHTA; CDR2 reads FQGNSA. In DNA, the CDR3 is TGTGCCAGCAGCACATTTAGGAAGGAGTCCCAGTACTTC. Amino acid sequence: CASSTFRKESQYF.

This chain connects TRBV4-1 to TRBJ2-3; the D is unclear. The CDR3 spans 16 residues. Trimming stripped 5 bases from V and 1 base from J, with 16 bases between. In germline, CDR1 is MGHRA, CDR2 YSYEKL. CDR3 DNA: TGCGCCAGCAGCTTCCAGCCCTCGTTGGGCACAGATACGCAGTATTTT. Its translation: CASSFQPSLGTDTQYF.

CDR3 DNA: TGTGCCATCAGTGAGGACGGCTACGAGCAGTACTTC. Amino acid sequence: CAISEDGYEQYF. The chain joins TRBV10-3 to TRBJ2-7; D not resolved. The CDR3 is 12 amino acids. Trimming removed 2 bases from V and 3 bases from J, with 5 bases in between. CDR1 ENHRY and CDR2 SYGVKD come from the germline V gene.

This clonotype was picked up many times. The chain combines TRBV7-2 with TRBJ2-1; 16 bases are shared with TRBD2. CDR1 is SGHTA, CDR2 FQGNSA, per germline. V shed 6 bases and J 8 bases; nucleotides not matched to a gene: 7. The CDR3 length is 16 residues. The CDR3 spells CASSPPGLAGGDEQFF. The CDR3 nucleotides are TGTGCCAGCAGTCCCCCGGGACTAGCGGGAGGGGATGAGCAGTTCTTC.

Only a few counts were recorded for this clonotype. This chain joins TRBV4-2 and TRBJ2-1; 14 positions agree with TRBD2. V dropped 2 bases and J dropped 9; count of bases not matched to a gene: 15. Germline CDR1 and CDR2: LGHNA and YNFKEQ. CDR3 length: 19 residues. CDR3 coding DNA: TGTGCCAGCAGCCAATTCGGACTAGCGGGAGGTAGTTATCTTGGTGAGCAGTTCTTC. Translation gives CASSQFGLAGGSYLGEQFF.

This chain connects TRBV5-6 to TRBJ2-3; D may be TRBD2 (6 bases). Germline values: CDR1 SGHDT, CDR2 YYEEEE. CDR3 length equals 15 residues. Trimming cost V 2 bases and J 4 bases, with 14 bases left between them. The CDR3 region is CASSFGGVGSDTQYF. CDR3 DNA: TGTGCCAGCAGCTTCGGGGGAGTGGGCTCAGATACGCAGTATTTT.